This T cell receptor (beta chain) was profiled in a study of blood T cell repertoires in COVID-19. Clones were sequenced by immunoSEQ multiplex PCR, and TCRdb holds only the in-frame ones, with some missing. The sample yields about 150,000 clones, 84% seen once. The CDR3 spans 16 residues. From germline, CDR1 is SGHAT and CDR2 FQNNGV. J lost 2 bases, V lost 6 bases, and 12 bases had no gene match. The sequenced material came from peripheral blood. The chain joins TRBV11-2 to TRBJ2-5, with 7 bases matching TRBD1. The clonotype comes from a human donor in a cohort sampled during active COVID-19. The DNA of the CDR3 is TGTGCCAGCAGTCTAGGGCGTCGGACAGGACAAGAGACCCAGTACTTC. It specifies CASSLGRRTGQETQYF.